Listed here are 28 T cell receptor beta chains from one sample, sequenced in a study of identical twins. TCRdb fed the 5' RACE reads into MiXCR, producing one record per CDR3 protein. This sample carries fewer than 900,000 distinct CDR3 sequences, 15% to 20% of them seen once, and the ten largest clones take 13%. The same data also went into a second study, on T cells expressing NK-cell markers.

Sequences were obtained from PBMCs. The origin of the receptors is a young woman in good health.

The chain links TRBV10-3 to TRBJ2-1; D remains ambiguous. The CDR3 has 13 amino acids. The V gene's germline CDR1 is ENHRY and CDR2 SYGVKD. V was shortened by 6 bases and J by 1 base, with 7 bases between the two germline ends. The CDR3 loop is CAISPNSYNEQFF. The DNA of the CDR3 is TGTGCCATCAGCCCCAATTCCTACAATGAGCAGTTCTTC.

A few counts support this clonotype. This rearrangement joins TRBV4-3 to TRBJ2-1; 7 positions agree with TRBD2. This CDR3 region has 15 residues. Trimming took 3 bases from V and 0 from J; bases not matched to a gene: 2. Looked up from germline, CDR1 is LGHNA and CDR2 is YSLEER. The CDR3 bases are TGCGCCAGCAGCCAGGGACTACCCTCCTACAATGAGCAGTTCTTC. It encodes CASSQGLPSYNEQFF.

This clonotype was counted ten times or more. This chain joins TRBV12-3 or TRBV12-4 and TRBJ1-3; 7 bases agree with TRBD1. The trim removed 6 bases at V and 0 bases at J, leaving 11 bases unmatched. The CDR3 is 17 amino acids. The CDR3 coding sequence is TGTGCCAGCAGCTCTCAACAGGGGTTCGTCTCTGGAAACACCATATATTTT. It is translated as CASSSQQGFVSGNTIYF.

The rearrangement uses TRBV7-3 and TRBJ2-3; D assignment may be TRBD1 or TRBD2 (5 bases each). This CDR3 comprises 15 residues. Germline CDR1 SGHTA, CDR2 FQGTGA. V lost 2 bases and J 5 bases, leaving 14 bases between the germline ends. The DNA for the CDR3 is TGTGCCAGCAGCTTAGGTCTCCCTGGGGGAGATACGCAGTATTTT. It specifies CASSLGLPGGDTQYF. The variable domain in full, completed from reference TRBV7-3 and TRBJ2-3, reads GAGVSQTPSNKVTEKGKYVELRCDPISGHTALYWYRQSLGQGPEFLIYFQGTGAADDSGLPNDRFFAVRPEGSVSTLKIQRTERGDSAVYLCASSLGLPGGDTQYFGPGTRLTVL.

This clonotype was recorded a few times. The V call is TRBV9, the J call TRBJ2-1; D is perhaps TRBD1 (5 bases). The CDR3 is made up of 15 amino acids. Trimming removed 6 bases at V and 0 bases at J, with 13 bases between. Germline V gene data show CDR1 as SGDLS and CDR2 as YYNGEE. CDR3 protein: CASTIDQGSYNEQFF. The CDR3 nucleotides are TGTGCCAGCACCATAGACCAGGGCTCCTACAATGAGCAGTTCTTC.

The chain links TRBV11-3 to TRBJ1-1, with a possible D match to TRBD1 (6 bases). This CDR3 has 16 residues. Between the trimmed V and J ends, which lost 5 bases and 2 bases, there was a span of 18 bases. CDR1 SGHNT and CDR2 YENEEA come from the germline V gene. The CDR3 nucleotides are TGTGCCAGCAGCCCCCCGGGGGGCACAGTTAACACTGAAGCTTTCTTT. This sequence encodes CASSPPGGTVNTEAFF.

To note about this clonotype: Because it lacks the conserved phenylalanine or tryptophan at the end, this CDR3 is likely a read error. The DNA is left out, because the CDR3 cannot be placed on it with certainty; the CDR3 is given as TCRdb lists it. The V and J genes are TRBV12-3 or TRBV12-4 and TRBJ2-1; the table's D call TRBD2 went unverified against the DNA. The CDR3 totals 8 residues, both ends included. CDR3 protein: CASGLSLP.

V is TRBV6-1 and J is TRBJ2-2; no definite D call. The length of the CDR3 is 14 residues. Germline V CDR1 and CDR2: MNHNS, SASEGT. V shed 4 bases and J shed 3 bases, with 9 bases lying between them. The CDR3 DNA follows: TGTGCCAGCAGTGCACATCAAGACACCGGGGAGCTGTTTTTT. Amino acid sequence: CASSAHQDTGELFF.

V is TRBV25-1 and J is TRBJ1-1; no clear D. CDR3 length: 13 amino acids. Trimming cost V 7 bases and J 7 bases, with 16 bases left between them. CDR1 is MGHDK and CDR2 is SYGVNS in the germline V gene. For the CDR3, the DNA is TGTGCCAGCACCGTAACTGGGGTCTATGAAGCTTTCTTT. It encodes CASTVTGVYEAFF.

This clonotype has just a few counts. The chain joins TRBV6-1 to TRBJ2-3; D ambiguous. V was clipped by 6 bases and J by 7 bases, with 11 bases between them. The CDR3 is 12 amino acids. Looked up from germline, CDR1 is MNHNS and CDR2 is SASEGT. CDR3 in DNA: TGTGCCAGCAGGCCCAGCACGTATACGCAGTATTTT. Its protein product is CASRPSTYTQYF.

This clonotype has at least ten counts. The gene calls are TRBV12-3 or TRBV12-4 and TRBJ1-2; D call uncertain. V lost 0 bases to trimming and J lost 7 bases, with 15 bases between them. This CDR3 region has 15 residues. CDR3 coding DNA: TGTGCCAGCAGTTTAGCGTATGCAGGAGGAGGTGGCTACACCTTC. This sequence encodes CASSLAYAGGGGYTF.

The sample holds a few counts of this clonotype. The rearrangement links TRBV6-1 to TRBJ2-4; D tentatively reads TRBD1 or TRBD2 (5 bases each). Germline V gives CDR1 MNHNS, CDR2 SASEGT. V was trimmed by 7 bases and J by 5 bases, leaving 15 bases between them. The CDR3 consists of 14 residues. The CDR3 DNA reads TGTGCCAGCAACCCAAGGTCGGGGCAAAACATTCAGTACTTC. Translating gives CASNPRSGQNIQYF.

V and J are TRBV10-3 and TRBJ2-7, with TRBD2 matching 7 bases. This CDR3 is 16 amino acids long. Germline values: CDR1 ENHRY, CDR2 SYGVKD. The J segment lost 0 bases and the V segment lost 7 bases, leaving 12 bases of the junction unmatched. DNA of the CDR3: TGTGCCATCAAAGACACTAAGCGGGGAAGCTCCTACGAGCAGTACTTC. Its translation: CAIKDTKRGSSYEQYF.

V gene TRBV29-1 combines with J gene TRBJ2-2; tentative D call: TRBD2 (6 bases). Looked up from germline, CDR1 is SQVTM and CDR2 is ANQGSEA. V lost 7 bases and J lost 3, with 15 bases in between. The CDR3 extends over 14 amino acids. Here the CDR3 DNA reads TGCAGCGCCGACGGAGGGCGAGACACCGGGGAGCTGTTTTTT. It codes for CSADGGRDTGELFF.

Details on this clonotype: A read error may explain this, as a much larger clone is one base away. This chain connects TRBV12-3 or TRBV12-4 to TRBJ2-1, with 7 bases matching TRBD2. The CDR3 runs to 12 residues. Trimming removed 4 bases from V and 8 bases from J; junction bases left unmatched: 2. CDR3: CASSWGGDEQFF. The CDR3 coding sequence is TGTGCCAGCAGTTGGGGGGGGGATGAGCAGTTCTTC.

This clonotype was seen a few times. The J gene is TRBJ2-5, the V gene TRBV5-1; D gene unclear. Germline V gives CDR1 SGHRS, CDR2 YFSETQ. The V and J ends lost 4 bases and 1 base respectively, with 14 bases between them. The CDR3 extends over 15 amino acids. This CDR3 is CASSRVQTSQETQYF. The CDR3 DNA reads as TGCGCCAGCAGCCGAGTACAGACCAGCCAAGAGACCCAGTACTTC.

Only a few counts were recorded for this clonotype. The chain uses TRBV9 and TRBJ2-7, with TRBD1 matching over 7 bases. Per germline, CDR1 SGDLS and CDR2 YYNGEE. The CDR3 totals 15 residues. The ends lost 4 bases at V and 1 base at J; junction bases unmatched: 8. The CDR3 DNA sequence: TGTGCCAGCAGCCCCGGGACAGTTGCATCCTACGAGCAGTACTTC. Its translation is CASSPGTVASYEQYF.

This clonotype was seen a few times. The J gene is TRBJ1-1, the V gene TRBV28; D remains ambiguous. The CDR3 contains 15 residues. V lost 0 bases and J lost 3, with 11 bases in between. Germline lookup yields CDR1 MDHEN and CDR2 SYDVKM. This CDR3 reads CASSLWSRRDTEAFF. The CDR3 DNA reads as TGTGCCAGCAGTTTATGGAGCAGAAGGGACACTGAAGCTTTCTTT.

J is TRBJ1-1 and V is TRBV4-3, with unresolved D. V dropped 1 base and J dropped 1 base, with 4 bases sitting between them. CDR3 length equals 13 residues. Germline values: CDR1 LGHNA, CDR2 YSLEER. The CDR3 DNA sequence: TGCGCCAGCAGCCAAGTGGCGAACACTGAAGCTTTCTTT. Its protein product is CASSQVANTEAFF.

There are a few counts of this clonotype. The CDR3 region is CSAIPTSATSSYNEQFF. The CDR3 region has the DNA TGCAGTGCTATCCCGACTAGCGCCACGAGCTCCTACAATGAGCAGTTCTTC. J is TRBJ2-1 and V is TRBV20-1; 8 bases align to TRBD2. Germline values: CDR1 DFQATT, CDR2 SNEGSKA (reference sequence). The CDR3 consists of 17 residues. J lost 0 bases, V lost 4 bases, and 11 bases had no gene match.

This clonotype came up a few times. This chain uses TRBV29-1 with TRBJ2-1, with TRBD2 matching 10 bases. CDR1 SQVTM and CDR2 ANQGSEA come from the germline V gene. The CDR3 is 14 residues long. V lost 5 bases, J lost 0 bases, and 1 base stayed unmatched. The CDR3 loop is CSVRLAGSYNEQFF. DNA for the CDR3: TGCAGCGTTCGACTAGCGGGCTCCTACAATGAGCAGTTCTTC.

This clonotype was detected a few times. The rearrangement uses TRBV6-5 and TRBJ2-7; D call uncertain. Trimming cost V 2 bases and J 0 bases, with 11 bases left between them. Germline CDR1 is MNHEY and CDR2 is SVGAGI. The CDR3 runs 15 residues. This chain's CDR3 is CASSYRPRSSYEQYF. The CDR3 DNA follows: TGTGCCAGCAGTTACCGACCGAGGAGCTCCTACGAGCAGTACTTC.

The V and J genes are TRBV13 and TRBJ2-7, with D possibly being TRBD1 or TRBD2 (6 bases each). Germline V gene sequence: CDR1 PRHDT, CDR2 FYEKMQ (reference sequence). The CDR3 is 16 amino acids. Trimming left V 5 bases short and J 2 bases short, with 19 bases between. CDR3 loop: CASSPPRGTRAYEQYF. As DNA, the CDR3 is TGTGCCAGCAGCCCACCAAGGGGGACTCGGGCCTACGAGCAGTACTTC.

This clonotype was recorded a few times. The V gene is TRBV5-1, the J gene TRBJ1-1; D unclear. From germline, CDR1 is SGHRS and CDR2 YFSETQ. This CDR3 spans 15 amino acids. Deletions cut 3 bases from V and 0 bases from J, with 12 bases between. The CDR3 sequence is CASSSGGMVNTEAFF. For the CDR3, the DNA is TGCGCCAGCAGCTCTGGTGGGATGGTGAACACTGAAGCTTTCTTT.

This clonotype was seen only a few times. The V gene is TRBV5-1, the J gene TRBJ2-7; TRBD1 is a possible D gene (6 bases). CDR1 and CDR2 from the germline V gene are SGHRS and YFSETQ. Trimming stripped 2 bases from V and 3 bases from J, with 12 bases between. The CDR3 covers 14 residues. DNA of the CDR3: TGCGCCAGCAGCTTAGGGACACCTAACTACGAGCAGTACTTC. It is translated as CASSLGTPNYEQYF.

The chain carries TRBV5-1 and TRBJ1-1; 7 positions agree with TRBD1. Trimming cost V 3 bases and J 5 bases; bases outside gene matches: 10. Germline V gene data show CDR1 as SGHRS and CDR2 as YFSETQ. The CDR3 has 15 amino acids. The DNA for the CDR3 is TGCGCCAGCAGCTCAAATCGACAGGGAAGGACTGAAGCTTTCTTT. This sequence encodes CASSSNRQGRTEAFF.

This clonotype was detected a few times. One end of the junction varies from germline; a read error may be responsible. The rearrangement links TRBV7-2 to TRBJ2-7, with TRBD1 matching 9 bases. Germline assignment: CDR1 SGHTA and CDR2 FQGNSA. The CDR3 is 10 residues long. The CDR3, as DNA: TGTGCCAGCAGCTTAGGACAGGGGGACTTC. Its protein is CASSLGQGDF.

This chain links TRBV5-5 with TRBJ1-1, with D perhaps matching TRBD1 (5 bases). In germline, CDR1 is SGHKS, CDR2 YYEKEE (reference sequence). Between the trimmed V and J ends, which lost 4 bases and 4 bases, there was a span of 17 bases. This CDR3 comprises 15 residues. DNA of the CDR3: TGTGCCAGCAGCCCCCTGGGGGGAGGAGGCACTGAAGCTTTCTTT. It encodes CASSPLGGGGTEAFF.